The rows below give T cell receptor beta chains drawn from one sample of a study of T cell responses to AZD1222 COVID-19 vaccine. Clones were sequenced by immunoSEQ multiplex PCR, and TCRdb holds only the in-frame ones, with some missing. Of more than 80,000 clones listed, 80% to 95% are singletons. The specimen comprised peripheral blood, sampled 28 days after the second AZD1222 dose. The receptor set was obtained from an adult who received the AZD1222 COVID-19 vaccine. The CDR3 runs from the conserved cysteine through the conserved F or W. The order of the fields is V gene, clone size, J gene, D gene, CDR3 protein, CDR3 DNA. D genes are given only for firm matches. Clone size is not always given. Where it is, it says once, few, many or a class for expanded clones.

>TRBV28|-|TRBJ1-1|-
CASSFSSWGTEAFF
TGTGCCAGCAGTTTCTCCAGCTGGGGCACTGAAGCTTTCTTT
>TRBV21-1|-|TRBJ1-2|-
CASTHPPTGNKGYGYTF
TGTGCCAGCACGCACCCCCCGACAGGGAATAAGGGATATGGCTACACCTTC
>TRBV28|-|TRBJ2-7|-
CASRPLKGSYEQYF
TGTGCCAGCAGACCCCTAAAGGGGTCCTACGAGCAGTACTTC
>TRBV18|once|TRBJ1-2|-
CASSLTDRNYGYTF
TGTGCCAGCTCACTAACCGACAGAAACTATGGCTACACCTTC
>TRBV4-3|-|TRBJ1-5|TRBD1
CASSPSLGQANRNQPQHF
TGCGCCAGCAGCCCATCGCTAGGACAGGCAAATCGCAATCAGCCCCAGCATTTT
>TRBV9|-|TRBJ2-1|-
CASSVRGITYNEQFF
TGTGCCAGCAGCGTTCGGGGCATCACCTACAATGAGCAGTTCTTC
>TRBV6-5|-|TRBJ1-2|TRBD1
CASTTGTGTYGYTF
TGTGCCAGCACCACCGGGACAGGGACGTATGGCTACACCTTC
>TRBV10-3|once|TRBJ1-6|-
CAISQDIPSSPLHF
TGTGCCATCAGCCAGGACATCCCTAGTTCACCCCTCCACTTT
>TRBV25-1|few|TRBJ1-4|TRBD1
CASTGGTNEKLFF
TGTGCCAGCACAGGGGGGACCAACGAAAAACTGTTTTTT
>TRBV10-1|-|TRBJ2-3|-
CASSESDGDTQYF
TGCGCCAGCAGTGAGTCCGATGGGGATACGCAGTATTTT
>TRBV7-3|-|TRBJ1-1|-
CASSPGSGNTEAFF
TGTGCCAGCAGCCCCGGCTCGGGGAACACTGAAGCTTTCTTT
>TRBV6-5|-|TRBJ1-1|-
CASSSVNTEAFF
TGTGCCAGCAGTTCCGTGAACACTGAAGCTTTCTTT
>TRBV6-1|-|TRBJ1-3|-
CASSDPRGSGNTIYF
TGTGCCAGCAGTGACCCCCGAGGGTCTGGAAACACCATATATTTT
>TRBV29-1|once|TRBJ2-5|TRBD1
CSVEGTGWLETQYF
TGCAGCGTTGAGGGGACAGGGTGGTTAGAGACCCAGTACTTC
>TRBV5-1|once|TRBJ2-7|TRBD2
CASSLEMTSLKYEQYF
TGCGCCAGCAGCTTGGAAATGACTAGCCTTAAGTACGAGCAGTACTTC
>TRBV10-3|-|TRBJ1-1|-
CAISESTGGADVFF
TGTGCCATCAGTGAGTCGACGGGGGGCGCCGATGTTTTCTTT
>TRBV7-2|-|TRBJ1-5|-
CASSLAGYNQPQHF
TGTGCCAGCAGCTTAGCAGGGTACAATCAGCCCCAGCATTTT
>TRBV15|-|TRBJ1-2|-
CATSRGGVGYGYTF
TGTGCCACCAGCAGAGGGGGGGTGGGCTATGGCTACACCTTC
>TRBV19|-|TRBJ1-2|TRBD1
CASSPSAGGTYGYTF
TGTGCCAGTAGTCCCTCGGCAGGGGGCACCTATGGCTACACCTTC
>TRBV6-5|once|TRBJ1-4|TRBD1
CASRPGTGAEKLFF
TGTGCCAGCCGCCCCGGGACAGGGGCCGAAAAACTGTTTTTT
>TRBV5-1|-|TRBJ1-2|-
CASSSHPRGLSNYGYTF
TGCGCCAGCAGCTCTCACCCCCGTGGTTTGTCGAACTATGGCTACACCTTC
>TRBV19|-|TRBJ1-3|TRBD1
CASSPGGRSGNTIYF
TGTGCCAGTAGTCCAGGGGGTCGCTCTGGAAACACCATATATTTT
>TRBV5-1|-|TRBJ1-3|-
CASSNLGQPGNTIYF
TGCGCCAGCAGCAATTTAGGACAGCCTGGAAACACCATATATTTT
>TRBV7-9|-|TRBJ1-2|-
CASSTGDYGYTF
TGTGCCAGCAGTACAGGAGACTATGGCTACACCTTC
>TRBV10-3|once|TRBJ1-1|-
CAISEGQMNTEAFF
TGTGCCATCAGTGAGGGACAGATGAACACTGAAGCTTTCTTT
>TRBV11-2|-|TRBJ1-5|TRBD1
CASSPDRGLGQPQHF
TGTGCCAGCAGCCCGGACAGGGGGCTCGGTCAGCCCCAGCATTTT
>TRBV12-3/TRBV12-4|-|TRBJ1-2|TRBD1
CASSLGTGSTF
TGTGCCAGCAGTCTGGGGACAGGGTCCACCTTC
>TRBV4-1|-|TRBJ1-4|TRBD1
CASSRGTGINEKLFF
TGCGCCAGCAGCCGGGGGACAGGTATTAATGAAAAACTGTTTTTT
>TRBV7-9|-|TRBJ1-2|-
CASSFGTGYTF
TGTGCCAGCAGCTTCGGGACTGGCTACACCTTC
>TRBV5-1|once|TRBJ2-7|TRBD1
CASNRQGSYEQYF
TGCGCCAGCAACCGACAGGGGTCCTACGAGCAGTACTTC
>TRBV7-2|-|TRBJ1-1|TRBD1
CASSWRTGRSNTEAFF
TGTGCCAGCAGCTGGAGGACAGGAAGGTCGAACACTGAAGCTTTCTTT
>TRBV12-3/TRBV12-4|-|TRBJ1-2|-
CASTRGYGYTF
TGTGCCAGCACCCGGGGCTATGGCTACACCTTC
>TRBV29-1|-|TRBJ1-5|TRBD1
CSAAQGGAGQPQHF
TGCAGCGCGGCCCAGGGGGGCGCGGGTCAGCCCCAGCATTTT
>TRBV6-5|-|TRBJ1-4|TRBD1
CASRRTGSHEKLFF
TGTGCCAGCAGACGGACAGGAAGCCATGAAAAACTGTTTTTT
>TRBV4-3|-|TRBJ2-3|TRBD2
CASSQSTGTSVADTQYF
TGCGCCAGCAGCCAGTCCACCGGGACTAGCGTGGCAGATACGCAGTATTTT
>TRBV9|-|TRBJ2-5|TRBD1
CASSPTGSQGGRETQYF
TGTGCCAGCAGCCCAACCGGGTCCCAAGGGGGCAGAGAGACCCAGTACTTC
>TRBV28|-|TRBJ2-4|TRBD2
CASSEPGTRRTKNIQYF
TGTGCCAGCAGTGAGCCCGGGACTAGGAGGACCAAAAACATTCAGTACTTC
>TRBV18|-|TRBJ1-1|-
CASSPREGPGDTEAFF
TGTGCCAGCTCACCCCGGGAGGGGCCCGGGGACACTGAAGCTTTCTTT
>TRBV21-1|-|TRBJ1-2|-
CASSTTGDNYGYTF
TGTGCCAGCAGCACGACAGGAGACAACTATGGCTACACCTTC
>TRBV6-5|-|TRBJ1-5|-
CASSNRDSNQPQHF
TGTGCCAGCAGTAACAGGGATAGCAATCAGCCCCAGCATTTT
>TRBV2|-|TRBJ1-1|TRBD1
CASSDPPWRGRTEAFF
TGTGCCAGCAGTGACCCGCCTTGGAGGGGGCGAACTGAAGCTTTCTTT
>TRBV5-1|-|TRBJ1-3|-
CASSYYPARETSGNTIYF
TGCGCCAGCAGCTACTATCCCGCCAGGGAAACCTCTGGAAACACCATATATTTT
>TRBV11-2|-|TRBJ1-2|-
CASSSLRGAGRGYTF
TGTGCCAGCAGCTCCCTCCGAGGGGCCGGACGGGGCTACACCTTC
>TRBV6-1|-|TRBJ1-2|TRBD1
CASSDGQGIYGYTF
TGTGCCAGCAGTGATGGACAGGGAATCTATGGCTACACCTTC
>TRBV28|few|TRBJ1-1|TRBD1
CASSNRQGNTEAFF
TGTGCCAGCAGCAATCGACAGGGGAACACTGAAGCTTTCTTT
>TRBV7-9|-|TRBJ2-3|-
CASSHRELSTDTQYF
TGTGCCAGCAGTCATAGAGAACTTAGCACAGATACGCAGTATTTT
>TRBV5-1|once|TRBJ2-2|-
CASSLGDVDTGELFF
TGCGCCAGCAGCTTGGGGGATGTTGACACCGGGGAGCTGTTTTTT
>TRBV6-5|-|TRBJ2-1|-
CASSYVLGNEQFF
TGTGCCAGCAGTTACGTCCTGGGTAATGAGCAGTTCTTC
>TRBV10-3|-|TRBJ1-5|TRBD1
CAISGDRDQPQHF
TGTGCCATCAGTGGGGACAGGGACCAGCCCCAGCATTTT
>TRBV3-1/TRBV3-2|once|TRBJ1-1|-
CASSQVSRGSMNTEAFF
TGTGCCAGCAGCCAAGTCAGCAGGGGCTCCATGAACACTGAAGCTTTCTTT